This T cell receptor (beta chain) was documented in a study of identical twins. Study results and caveats: Zero-insertion analyses were open to partial confounding by invariant MAIT and iNKT cells. Those out-of-frame alpha sequences shared by twins showed an excess of low generation probability.

Germline CDR1 is GTSNPN and CDR2 is SVGIG (reference sequence). This CDR3 has 12 amino acids. Trimming stripped 6 bases from V and 5 bases from J, with 13 bases between. Every sampled donor was Caucasian and healthy. Unique molecular identifiers were in the cDNA, with template-switch universal primer binding. TCRdb analysed the 5' RACE reads with MiXCR anew, one entry per CDR3 protein. The repertoire includes hundreds of thousands of distinct CDR3 sequences, approximately 6% of them detected once, and about 1.8% sits in the top ten. Concerning this clonotype: The antigen is unknown.

Sequencing was performed on naive T cells sorted from blood. This chain links TRBV30 with TRBJ1-1, with D unresolved. This clonotype originated in a man between 18 and 35 years old in good health. CDR3 DNA: TGTGCCTGCAAACGTGTGGGGACTGAAGCTTTCTTT. The encoded protein is CACKRVGTEAFF.